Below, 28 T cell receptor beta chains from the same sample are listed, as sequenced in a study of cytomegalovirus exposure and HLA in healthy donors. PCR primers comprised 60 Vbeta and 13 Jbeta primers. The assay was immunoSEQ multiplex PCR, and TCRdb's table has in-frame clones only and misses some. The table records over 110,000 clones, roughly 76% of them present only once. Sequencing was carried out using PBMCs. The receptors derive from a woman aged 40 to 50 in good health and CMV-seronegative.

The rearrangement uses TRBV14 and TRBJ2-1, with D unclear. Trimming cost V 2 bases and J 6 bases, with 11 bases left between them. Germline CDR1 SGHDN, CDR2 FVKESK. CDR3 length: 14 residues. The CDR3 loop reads CASSQISSANEQFF. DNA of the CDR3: TGTGCCAGCAGCCAAATCTCCAGCGCCAATGAGCAGTTCTTC.

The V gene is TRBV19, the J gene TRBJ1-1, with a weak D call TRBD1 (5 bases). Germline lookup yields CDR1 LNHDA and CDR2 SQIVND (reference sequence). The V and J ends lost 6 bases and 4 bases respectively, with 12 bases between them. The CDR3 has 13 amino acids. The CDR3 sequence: CASRKGVITEAFF. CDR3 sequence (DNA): TGTGCCAGTAGAAAAGGGGTGATCACTGAAGCTTTCTTT. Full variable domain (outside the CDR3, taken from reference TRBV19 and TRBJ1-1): DGGITQSPKYLFRKEGQNVTLSCEQNLNHDAMYWYRQDPGQGLRLIYYSQIVNDFQKGDIAEGYSVSREKKESFPLTVTSAQKNPTAFYLCASRKGVITEAFFGQGTRLTVV.

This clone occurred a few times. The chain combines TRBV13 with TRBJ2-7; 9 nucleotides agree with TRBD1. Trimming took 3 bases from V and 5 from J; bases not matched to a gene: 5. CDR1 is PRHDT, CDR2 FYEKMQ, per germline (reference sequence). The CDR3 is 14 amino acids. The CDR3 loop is CASSFGQGSDEQYF. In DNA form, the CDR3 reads TGTGCCAGCAGCTTCGGACAGGGGAGCGACGAGCAGTACTTC.

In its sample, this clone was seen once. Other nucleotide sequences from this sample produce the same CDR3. The chain's CDR3 is CASSYRQGGPNSPLHF. CDR3 DNA: TGTGCCAGCAGTTACCGTCAAGGGGGCCCTAATTCACCCCTCCACTTT. J is TRBJ1-6 and V is TRBV6-5; 7 bases fit TRBD1. The junction had 7 bases not matched to a gene; V was cut back by 2 bases and J by 6 bases. Germline V lookup: CDR1 MNHEY, CDR2 SVGAGI. This CDR3 contains 16 residues.

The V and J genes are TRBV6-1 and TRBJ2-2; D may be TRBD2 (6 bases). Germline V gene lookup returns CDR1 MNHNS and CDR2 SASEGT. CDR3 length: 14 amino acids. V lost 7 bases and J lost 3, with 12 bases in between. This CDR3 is CASKRDLYTGELFF. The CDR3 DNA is TGTGCCAGCAAAAGGGACTTGTACACCGGGGAGCTGTTTTTT.

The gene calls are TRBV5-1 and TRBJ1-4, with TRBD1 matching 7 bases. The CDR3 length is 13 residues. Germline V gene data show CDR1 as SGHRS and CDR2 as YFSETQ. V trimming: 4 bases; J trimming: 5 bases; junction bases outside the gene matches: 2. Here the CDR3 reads CASSTGQNEKLFF. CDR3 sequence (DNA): TGCGCCAGCAGCACGGGACAGAATGAAAAACTGTTTTTT.

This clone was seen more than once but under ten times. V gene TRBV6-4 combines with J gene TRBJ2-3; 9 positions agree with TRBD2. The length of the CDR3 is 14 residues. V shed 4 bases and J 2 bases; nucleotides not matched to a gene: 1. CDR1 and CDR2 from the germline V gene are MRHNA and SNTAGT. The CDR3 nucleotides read TGTGCCAGCAGTGGCGGGGGGGCCACAGATACGCAGTATTTT. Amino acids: CASSGGGATDTQYF.

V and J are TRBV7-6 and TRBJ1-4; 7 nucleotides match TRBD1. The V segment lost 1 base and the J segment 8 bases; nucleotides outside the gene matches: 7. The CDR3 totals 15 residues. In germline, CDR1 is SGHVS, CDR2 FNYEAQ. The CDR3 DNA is TGTGCCAGCAGCTTAGAATTCAACAGGGGCGAAAAACTGTTTTTT. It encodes CASSLEFNRGEKLFF. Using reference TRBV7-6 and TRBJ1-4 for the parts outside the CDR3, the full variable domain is GAGVSQSPRYKVTKRGQDVALRCDPISGHVSLYWYRQALGQGPEFLTYFNYEAQQDKSGLPNDRFSAERPEGSISTLTIQRTEQRDSAMYRCASSLEFNRGEKLFFGSGTQLSVL.

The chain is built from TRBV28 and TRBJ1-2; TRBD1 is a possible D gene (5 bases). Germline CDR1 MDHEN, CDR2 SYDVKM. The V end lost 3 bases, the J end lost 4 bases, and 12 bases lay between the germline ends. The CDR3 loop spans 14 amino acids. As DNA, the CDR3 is TGTGCCAGCAGTTTGGGGGGGTGGACCTATGGCTACACCTTC. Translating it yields CASSLGGWTYGYTF.

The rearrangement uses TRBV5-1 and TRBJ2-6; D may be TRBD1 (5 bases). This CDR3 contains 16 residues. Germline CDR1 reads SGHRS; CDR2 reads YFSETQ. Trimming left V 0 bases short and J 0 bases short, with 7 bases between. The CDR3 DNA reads TGCGCCAGCAGCTTGGAGGGGCTCTCTGGGGCCAACGTCCTGACTTTC. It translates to CASSLEGLSGANVLTF. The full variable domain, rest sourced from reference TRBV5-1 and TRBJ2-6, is KAGVTQTPRYLIKTRGQQVTLSCSPISGHRSVSWYQQTPGQGLQFLFEYFSETQRNKGNFPGRFSGRQFSNSRSEMNVSTLELGDSALYLCASSLEGLSGANVLTFGAGSRLTVL.

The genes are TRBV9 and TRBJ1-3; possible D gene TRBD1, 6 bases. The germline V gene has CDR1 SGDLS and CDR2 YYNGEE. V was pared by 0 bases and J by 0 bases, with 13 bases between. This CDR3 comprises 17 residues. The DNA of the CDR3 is TGTGCCAGCAGCGTAGGAACAGGGCTCCTCTCTGGAAACACCATATATTTT. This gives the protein CASSVGTGLLSGNTIYF.

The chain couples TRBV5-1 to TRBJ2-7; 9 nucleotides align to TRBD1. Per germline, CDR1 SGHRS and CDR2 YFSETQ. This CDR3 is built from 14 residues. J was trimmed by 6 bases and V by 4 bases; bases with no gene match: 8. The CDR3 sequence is CASSKGSGQGEQYV. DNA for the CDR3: TGCGCCAGCAGCAAAGGATCGGGACAGGGCGAGCAGTACGTC.

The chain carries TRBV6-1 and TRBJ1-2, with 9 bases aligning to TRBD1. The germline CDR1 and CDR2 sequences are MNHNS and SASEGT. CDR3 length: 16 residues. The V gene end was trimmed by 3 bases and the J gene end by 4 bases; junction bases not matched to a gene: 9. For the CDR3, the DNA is TGTGCCAGCAGTGAGGCCGGGACAGGGACGCTCTATGGCTACACCTTC. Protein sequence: CASSEAGTGTLYGYTF.

The CDR3 loop is CASSWPGHTYNEQFF. In DNA, the CDR3 is TGTGCCAGCAGTTGGCCGGGACATACTTACAATGAGCAGTTCTTC. This sequence joins TRBV2 and TRBJ2-1; the D gene is possibly TRBD1 (6 bases). V lost 5 bases and J 4 bases, leaving 15 bases between the germline ends. This CDR3 has 15 residues. Germline CDR1 is SNHLY and CDR2 is FYNNEI.

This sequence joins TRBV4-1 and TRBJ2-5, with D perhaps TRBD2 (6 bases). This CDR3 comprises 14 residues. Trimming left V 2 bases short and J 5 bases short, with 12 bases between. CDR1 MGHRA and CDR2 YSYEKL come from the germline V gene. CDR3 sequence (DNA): TGCGCCAGCAGCCAATGGGTCGGGGGTGAGACCCAGTACTTC. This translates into CASSQWVGGETQYF.

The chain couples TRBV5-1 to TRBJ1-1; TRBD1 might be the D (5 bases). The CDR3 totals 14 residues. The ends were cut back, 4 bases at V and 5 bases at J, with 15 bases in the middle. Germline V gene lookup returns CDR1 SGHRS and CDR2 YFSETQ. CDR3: CASSATVQGTEAFF. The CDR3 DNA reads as TGCGCCAGCAGCGCGACAGTTCAAGGGACTGAAGCTTTCTTT.

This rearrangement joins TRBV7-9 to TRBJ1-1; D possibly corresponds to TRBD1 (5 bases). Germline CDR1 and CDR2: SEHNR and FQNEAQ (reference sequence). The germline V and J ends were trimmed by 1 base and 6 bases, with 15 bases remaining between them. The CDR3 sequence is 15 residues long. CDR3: CASSLGSQGGSEAFF. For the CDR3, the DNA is TGTGCCAGCAGCTTAGGTAGCCAGGGAGGGTCTGAAGCTTTCTTT.

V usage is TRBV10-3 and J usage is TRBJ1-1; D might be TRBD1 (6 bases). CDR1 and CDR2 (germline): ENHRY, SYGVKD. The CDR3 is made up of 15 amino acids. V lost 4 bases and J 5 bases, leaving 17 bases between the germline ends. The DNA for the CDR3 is TGTGCCATCAGTGCCTCTCTAGGGGGTAGTACTGAAGCTTTCTTT. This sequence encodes CAISASLGGSTEAFF.

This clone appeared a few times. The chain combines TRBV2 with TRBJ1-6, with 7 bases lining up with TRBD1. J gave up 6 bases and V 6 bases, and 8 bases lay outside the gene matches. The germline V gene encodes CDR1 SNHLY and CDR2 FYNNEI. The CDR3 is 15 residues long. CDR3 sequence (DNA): TGTGCCAGCAGGCAGGCAGGGGACAGTAATTCACCCCTCCACTTT. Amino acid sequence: CASRQAGDSNSPLHF.

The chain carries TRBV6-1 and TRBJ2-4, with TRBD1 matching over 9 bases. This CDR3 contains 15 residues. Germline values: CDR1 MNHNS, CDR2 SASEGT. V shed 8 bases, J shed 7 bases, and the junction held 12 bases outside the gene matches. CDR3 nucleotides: TGTGCCAGCGACATAGGAACAGGGGGCGGGAACATTCAGTACTTC. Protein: CASDIGTGGGNIQYF.

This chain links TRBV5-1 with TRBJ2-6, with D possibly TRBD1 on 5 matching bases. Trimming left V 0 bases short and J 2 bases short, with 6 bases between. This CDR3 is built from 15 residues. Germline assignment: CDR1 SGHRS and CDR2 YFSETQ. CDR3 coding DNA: TGCGCCAGCAGCTTGGTACAGGCTGGGGCCAACGTCCTGACTTTC. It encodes CASSLVQAGANVLTF.

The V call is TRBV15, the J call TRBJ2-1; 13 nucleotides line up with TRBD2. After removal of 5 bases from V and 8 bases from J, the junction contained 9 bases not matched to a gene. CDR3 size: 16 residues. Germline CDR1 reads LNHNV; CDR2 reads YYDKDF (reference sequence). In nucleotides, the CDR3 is TGTGCCACCAGCTTCGTGCAACTAGCGGGGGGGTATGAGCAGTTCTTC. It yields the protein CATSFVQLAGGYEQFF. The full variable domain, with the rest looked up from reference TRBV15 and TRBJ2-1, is DAMVIQNPRYQVTQFGKPVTLSCSQTLNHNVMYWYQQKSSQAPKLLFHYYDKDFNNEADTPDNFQSRRPNTSFCFLDIRSPGLGDTAMYLCATSFVQLAGGYEQFFGPGTRLTVL.

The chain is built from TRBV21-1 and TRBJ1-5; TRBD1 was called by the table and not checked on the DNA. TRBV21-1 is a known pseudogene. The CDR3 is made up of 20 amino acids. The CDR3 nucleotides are TGTGCCAGCAGCTCCGGTAGTAGTACAGGGAAATTGTATAGCAATCAGCCCCAGCATTTT. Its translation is CASSSGSSTGKLYSNQPQHF.

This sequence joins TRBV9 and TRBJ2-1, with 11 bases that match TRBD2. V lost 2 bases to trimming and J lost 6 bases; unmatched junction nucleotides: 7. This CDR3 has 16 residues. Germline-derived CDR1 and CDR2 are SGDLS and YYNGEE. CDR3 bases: TGTGCCAGCAGCGTGGACCTAGCGGGGGGTTCCAATGAGCAGTTCTTC. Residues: CASSVDLAGGSNEQFF.

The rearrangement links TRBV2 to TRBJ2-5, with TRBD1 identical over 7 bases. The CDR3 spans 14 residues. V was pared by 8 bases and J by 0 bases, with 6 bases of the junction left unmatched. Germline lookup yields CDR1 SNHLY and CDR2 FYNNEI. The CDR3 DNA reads TGTGCCAGCGGGGACAGCTCGTACCAAGAGACCCAGTACTTC. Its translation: CASGDSSYQETQYF.

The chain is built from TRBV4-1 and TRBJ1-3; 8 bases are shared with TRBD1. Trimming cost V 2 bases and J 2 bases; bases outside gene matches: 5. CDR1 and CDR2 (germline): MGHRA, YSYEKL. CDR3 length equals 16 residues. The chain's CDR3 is CASSQLDREAGNTIYF. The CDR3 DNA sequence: TGCGCCAGCAGCCAACTGGACAGGGAGGCTGGAAACACCATATATTTT.

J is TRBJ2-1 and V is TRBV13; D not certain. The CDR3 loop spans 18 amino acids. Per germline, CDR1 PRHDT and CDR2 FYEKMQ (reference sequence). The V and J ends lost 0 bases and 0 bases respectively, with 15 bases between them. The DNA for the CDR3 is TGTGCCAGCAGCTTAGGCCACTTCCCAGGCGCCTCCTACAATGAGCAGTTCTTC. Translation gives CASSLGHFPGASYNEQFF.

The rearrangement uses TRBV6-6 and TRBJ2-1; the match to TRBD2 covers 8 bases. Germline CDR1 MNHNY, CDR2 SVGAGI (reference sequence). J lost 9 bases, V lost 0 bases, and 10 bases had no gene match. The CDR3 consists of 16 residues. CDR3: CASSYSTGGPPIEQFF. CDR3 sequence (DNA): TGTGCCAGCAGTTACTCTACGGGGGGGCCACCTATTGAGCAGTTCTTC.